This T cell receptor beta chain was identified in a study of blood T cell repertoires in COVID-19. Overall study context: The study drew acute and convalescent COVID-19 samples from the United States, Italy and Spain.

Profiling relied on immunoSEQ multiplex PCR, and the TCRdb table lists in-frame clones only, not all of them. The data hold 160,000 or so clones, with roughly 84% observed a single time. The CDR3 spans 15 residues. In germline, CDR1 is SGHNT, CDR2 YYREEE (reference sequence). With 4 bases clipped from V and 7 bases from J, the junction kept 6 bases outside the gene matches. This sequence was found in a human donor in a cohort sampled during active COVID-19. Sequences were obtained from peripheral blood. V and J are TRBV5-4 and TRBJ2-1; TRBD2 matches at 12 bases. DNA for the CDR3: TGTGCCAGCAGCCCTGGACTAGCGGGGAGAAATGAGCAGTTCTTC. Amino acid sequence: CASSPGLAGRNEQFF.